This T cell receptor (beta chain) was documented in a study of blood T cell repertoires in COVID-19. The germline V gene encodes CDR1 SGHRS and CDR2 YFSETQ. Trimming stripped 4 bases from V and 2 bases from J, with 9 bases between. The CDR3 contains 13 residues. Authors' analysis steps: Reference gene primer amplification yielded estimated nucleated cell counts. Libraries were prepared by immunoSEQ multiplex PCR; TCRdb keeps only in-frame clonotypes and omits some of them. V and J calls and clone size are copied from that table; D and trimming were computed from the DNA. The sample has 650,000 to 800,000 clones; around 90% are singletons.

Material for sequencing was peripheral blood. The chain recombines TRBV5-1 with TRBJ2-5; D is possibly TRBD2 (6 bases). This clonotype was sampled from a woman aged 18-29 years with acute or convalescent COVID-19. CDR3 bases: TGCGCCAGCAGCGGACGGGGGCAAGAGACCCAGTACTTC. It yields the protein CASSGRGQETQYF.